The 13 T cell receptor beta chains given below trace back to one sample, sequenced in a study of identical twins. TCRdb reprocessed the 5' RACE reads with MiXCR, giving one entry per CDR3 protein. Of 470,000 or so distinct CDR3 sequences in the sample, around 24% were seen once. This same sample was also part of a study on T cells expressing NK-cell markers.

The sequenced sample consisted of CD4+ T cells sorted from blood. All receptors derive from a woman aged 18 to 35 in good health.

This clonotype was seen only a few times. The V gene is TRBV5-1, the J gene TRBJ1-6; D unresolved. Germline loops: CDR1 SGHRS, CDR2 YFSETQ. V was cut by 0 bases and J by 0 bases, with 7 bases left in between. This CDR3 has 16 residues. CDR3 nucleotide sequence: TGCGCCAGCAGCTTGGGGATTAGCTCCTATAATTCACCCCTCCACTTT. Protein product: CASSLGISSYNSPLHF.

This clonotype was seen a handful of times. The chain recombines TRBV12-3 or TRBV12-4 with TRBJ2-7; unclear D gene. The V gene lost 3 bases and the J gene lost 6 bases, with 21 bases spanning the gap. The CDR3 consists of 16 residues. The chain's CDR3 is CASSFRWVEADPEQYF. For the CDR3, the DNA is TGTGCCAGCAGTTTCCGTTGGGTAGAAGCTGACCCCGAGCAGTACTTC.

This clonotype was counted a few times. The rearrangement joins TRBV7-8 to TRBJ1-3; 9 bases agree with TRBD1. V shed 5 bases, J shed 6 bases, and the junction held 14 bases outside the gene matches. The germline CDR1 and CDR2 sequences are SGHVS and FQNEAQ. The CDR3 is 17 residues long. The CDR3 here is CASSNRPSGQGINTIYF. In DNA, the CDR3 is TGTGCCAGCAGCAATAGGCCCTCCGGACAGGGGATAAACACCATATATTTT.

This clonotype showed up just a few times. This chain links TRBV12-3 or TRBV12-4 with TRBJ2-1; 8 bases map to TRBD2. The CDR3 extends over 13 amino acids. With 7 bases clipped from V and 7 bases from J, the junction kept 6 bases outside the gene matches. The chain's CDR3 is CASTISGKNEQFF. The CDR3 bases are TGTGCCAGCACCATTAGCGGGAAGAATGAGCAGTTCTTC.

This clonotype has only a few counts. V gene TRBV7-9 combines with J gene TRBJ1-1; possibly TRBD1 for D (5 bases). Germline-derived CDR1 and CDR2 are SEHNR and FQNEAQ (reference sequence). The ends were cut back, 0 bases at V and 5 bases at J, with 10 bases in the middle. The CDR3 is 14 amino acids. CDR3 protein: CASSLAPGGTEAFF. DNA for the CDR3: TGTGCCAGCAGCTTAGCTCCCGGGGGAACTGAAGCTTTCTTT.

This clonotype came up many times. The V call is TRBV20-1, the J call TRBJ1-4; no reliable D call. In germline, CDR1 is DFQATT, CDR2 SNEGSKA (reference sequence). Trimming took off 5 bases at V and 0 bases at J, with 10 bases between the two ends. CDR3 length: 14 residues. The CDR3 is CSAFDVTTNEKLFF. CDR3 in DNA: TGCAGTGCTTTCGACGTTACAACTAATGAAAAACTGTTTTTT.

The chain joins TRBV20-1 to TRBJ2-1, with D perhaps being TRBD1 or TRBD2 (5 bases each). The CDR3 is made up of 13 amino acids. V shed 6 bases and J shed 6 bases, with 15 bases lying between them. The germline gives CDR1 DFQATT, CDR2 SNEGSKA (reference sequence). This chain's CDR3 is CSAALGTFNEQFF. CDR3 DNA: TGCAGTGCAGCCCTTGGGACCTTCAATGAGCAGTTCTTC.

This chain connects TRBV6-2 or TRBV6-3 to TRBJ2-1; 11 nucleotides line up with TRBD2. The J segment lost 0 bases and the V segment lost 5 bases, leaving 6 bases of the junction unmatched. CDR1 is MNHEY, CDR2 SVGEGT, per germline. There are 17 residues in the CDR3. Here the CDR3 reads CASSPKGLADSYNEQFF. The DNA of the CDR3 is TGTGCCAGCAGTCCTAAGGGACTAGCGGACTCCTACAATGAGCAGTTCTTC.

The table lists this clonotype with a count of one. The chain recombines TRBV4-1 with TRBJ2-3; 7 bases map to TRBD2. Looked up from germline, CDR1 is MGHRA and CDR2 is YSYEKL. This CDR3 spans 14 amino acids. The ends lost 0 bases at V and 4 bases at J; junction bases unmatched: 1. CDR3 coding DNA: TGCGCCAGCAGCCAAGAGCGGGAGTCAGATACGCAGTATTTT. This translates into CASSQERESDTQYF.

V is TRBV5-1 and J is TRBJ2-3; D unclear. The V end was cut by 0 bases, the J end by 6 bases, with 11 bases between. This CDR3 spans 14 amino acids. In germline, CDR1 is SGHRS, CDR2 YFSETQ. The CDR3 reads CASSLGPSGDTQYF. CDR3 nucleotides: TGCGCCAGCAGCTTGGGGCCATCTGGGGATACGCAGTATTTT.

The chain joins TRBV6-5 to TRBJ2-1, with unresolved D. Per germline, CDR1 MNHEY and CDR2 SVGAGI. V lost 7 bases, J lost 9 bases, and 10 bases lay in between. The CDR3 sequence is 11 residues long. The CDR3 coding sequence is TGTGCCAGCACCGACCTGGGTGAGCAGTTCTTC. This translates into CASTDLGEQFF.

This clonotype was counted ten times or more. The J gene is TRBJ1-1, the V gene TRBV12-3 or TRBV12-4, with D maybe TRBD1 (5 bases). V was shortened by 6 bases and J by 0 bases, with 14 bases between the two germline ends. The CDR3 consists of 15 residues. The CDR3, as DNA: TGTGCCAGCAGGGTAGGGGAGCCTCTGAACACTGAAGCTTTCTTT. Protein: CASRVGEPLNTEAFF.

This clonotype was seen many times. V usage is TRBV20-1 and J usage is TRBJ1-4; D is unresolved. V gave up 6 bases and J gave up 5 bases, with 13 bases separating them. Germline loops: CDR1 DFQATT, CDR2 SNEGSKA (reference sequence). This CDR3 is 13 amino acids long. CDR3 sequence reads: CSASGLSNEKLFF. The CDR3 bases are TGCAGTGCCTCCGGACTGTCCAATGAAAAACTGTTTTTT.